The next 25 T cell receptor beta chains were all read from a single sample in a study of blood T cell repertoires in COVID-19. TCRdb keeps only in-frame clones here, not all; method: immunoSEQ multiplex PCR. The repertoire holds under 200,000 clones, nearly 85% seen once, with over 5% in the top ten. Sequenced: peripheral blood. These receptors came from a young woman with acute or convalescent COVID-19.

In its sample, this clone was seen once. This chain uses TRBV11-2 with TRBJ1-2, with a tentative D call TRBD1 (5 bases). This CDR3 has 16 residues. Germline loops: CDR1 SGHAT, CDR2 FQNNGV. V lost 4 bases, J lost 2 bases, and 17 bases lay in between. The CDR3 spells CASSSKTVTGNYGYTF. The CDR3 nucleotides are TGTGCCAGCAGCTCTAAAACTGTTACAGGAAACTATGGCTACACCTTC.

The J gene is TRBJ1-1, the V gene TRBV28; possible D gene TRBD1, 5 bases. Germline V gene sequence: CDR1 MDHEN, CDR2 SYDVKM. V was shortened by 3 bases and J by 0 bases, with 14 bases between the two germline ends. The CDR3 loop spans 16 amino acids. DNA for the CDR3: TGTGCCAGCAGTTTTCTGGGGCCGCCTTTGAACACTGAAGCTTTCTTT. As protein: CASSFLGPPLNTEAFF.

This clone was recorded only once. The chain employs TRBV15 and TRBJ2-7; D not certain. The CDR3 is made up of 13 amino acids. The germline V gene has CDR1 LNHNV and CDR2 YYDKDF (reference sequence). V dropped 5 bases and J dropped 1 base, with 9 bases sitting between them. This CDR3 reads CATSVAQSYEQYF. CDR3 sequence (DNA): TGTGCCACCAGCGTGGCCCAATCCTACGAGCAGTACTTC.

The chain recombines TRBV9 with TRBJ2-7; D not certain. The CDR3 is 13 residues long. V shed 0 bases and J shed 7 bases, with 11 bases lying between them. The germline gives CDR1 SGDLS, CDR2 YYNGEE. CDR3 in amino acids: CASSVVNWSEQYF. DNA for the CDR3: TGTGCCAGCAGCGTAGTGAACTGGAGTGAGCAGTACTTC. Complete variable domain (other parts from reference TRBV9 and TRBJ2-7): DSGVTQTPKHLITATGQRVTLRCSPRSGDLSVYWYQQSLDQGLQFLIQYYNGEERAKGNILERFSAQQFPDLHSELNLSSLELGDSALYFCASSVVNWSEQYFGPGTRLTVT.

The chain couples TRBV10-3 to TRBJ1-1, with 8 bases fitting TRBD1. CDR1 is ENHRY, CDR2 SYGVKD, per germline. This CDR3 has 15 residues. V lost 0 bases and J lost 4; bases outside the gene matches: 4. DNA of the CDR3: TGTGCCATCAGTGAGTCAGGACAGGGAGTCACTGAAGCTTTCTTT. Translation: CAISESGQGVTEAFF.

V and J are TRBV18 and TRBJ1-1, with 11 bases that match TRBD1. The CDR3 contains 18 residues. V shed 1 base and J 1 base; nucleotides not matched to a gene: 8. Germline assignment: CDR1 KGHSH and CDR2 LQKENI. CDR3: CASSPQGTGGFGNTEAFF. DNA for the CDR3: TGTGCCAGCTCACCACAAGGGACAGGGGGATTTGGGAACACTGAAGCTTTCTTT.

This chain connects TRBV1 to TRBJ2-5; no check of the table's D call, TRBD2, against the DNA was made. TRBV1 is reported as a pseudogene. This CDR3 contains 16 residues. The CDR3 bases are TGCACCAGCAGCCTATCGAGGGACTTCCTAAGAGACGACCAGTACTTC. Translated: CTSSLSRDFLRDDQYF.

This chain connects TRBV16 to TRBJ2-5; D not certain. V lost 0 bases and J 3 bases, leaving 11 bases between the germline ends. The CDR3 extends over 15 amino acids. CDR1 and CDR2 (germline): KGHSY, FQNENV. CDR3 DNA: TGTGCCAGCAGCCAATCGGGCACCACGAAAGAGACCCAGTACTTC. Encoded protein: CASSQSGTTKETQYF. Supplemented by reference TRBV16 and TRBJ2-5, the full variable domain reads GEEVAQTPKHLVRGEGQKAKLYCAPIKGHSYVFWYQQVLKNEFKFLISFQNENVFDETGMPKERFSAKCLPNSPCSLEIQATKLEDSAVYFCASSQSGTTKETQYFGPGTRLLVL.

This clone was observed a few times. The V and J genes are TRBV5-4 and TRBJ1-6; D is undetermined. This CDR3 spans 14 amino acids. V lost 3 bases, J lost 5 bases, and 9 bases lay in between. Germline V CDR1 and CDR2: SGHNT, YYREEE (reference sequence). The CDR3 sequence is CASSSTLHNSPLHF. In DNA form, the CDR3 reads TGTGCCAGCAGCTCTACGCTTCATAATTCACCCCTCCACTTT.

This clone has just a few counts. The V call is TRBV7-9, the J call TRBJ2-2; no clear D. Trimming pared 3 bases from V and 6 bases from J, leaving 8 bases between. CDR3 length: 13 amino acids. The germline V gene has CDR1 SEHNR and CDR2 FQNEAQ (reference sequence). The CDR3 bases are TGTGCCAGCAGCTTTCAGGTCTCCGGGGAGCTGTTTTTT. The encoded protein is CASSFQVSGELFF.

V is TRBV28 and J is TRBJ2-1; 8 bases match TRBD2. V was clipped by 5 bases and J by 3 bases; unmatched bases: 6. Germline CDR1 reads MDHEN; CDR2 reads SYDVKM. This CDR3 is built from 15 residues. The CDR3 coding sequence is TGTGCCAGCAGTCTGATAGCGGGGAGCTACAATGAGCAGTTCTTC. It translates to CASSLIAGSYNEQFF.

The V call is TRBV6-5, the J call TRBJ2-7, with 8 positions matching TRBD1. This CDR3 has 14 residues. CDR1 and CDR2 (germline): MNHEY, SVGAGI. The V and J ends lost 6 bases and 3 bases, in that order; junction bases with no gene match: 7. The CDR3 loop reads CASRFTTGDYEQYF. In DNA, the CDR3 is TGTGCCAGCAGATTTACGACAGGGGACTACGAGCAGTACTTC.

This rearrangement joins TRBV7-3 to TRBJ2-3; D is uncertain. CDR1 and CDR2 (germline): SGHTA, FQGTGA. This CDR3 is built from 15 residues. Trimming pared 5 bases from V and 0 bases from J, leaving 12 bases between. CDR3 bases: TGTGCCAGCAGCCTCGGAGCCCCTAGCACAGATACGCAGTATTTT. Its translation is CASSLGAPSTDTQYF.

The V gene is TRBV4-3, the J gene TRBJ1-1; 10 bases agree with TRBD1. This CDR3 has 15 amino acids. V shed 3 bases, J shed 1 base, and the junction held 2 bases outside the gene matches. Looked up from germline, CDR1 is LGHNA and CDR2 is YSLEER. The CDR3 nucleotides are TGCGCCAGCAGCCACAGGGACAGGGGGAACACTGAAGCTTTCTTT. Translating it yields CASSHRDRGNTEAFF.

This rearrangement joins TRBV6-5 to TRBJ1-1; 8 bases are shared with TRBD1. V gave up 10 bases and J gave up 10 bases; unmatched junction bases: 5. Germline-derived CDR1 and CDR2 are MNHEY and SVGAGI. This CDR3 is 10 amino acids long. The DNA of the CDR3 is TGTGCCACCTTCGACAGGGGAGCTTTCTTT. Translation gives CATFDRGAFF.

In this sample, this clone turned up many times. This sequence joins TRBV4-1 and TRBJ1-5, with a possible D match to TRBD1 (5 bases). Trimming pared 4 bases from V and 1 base from J, leaving 8 bases between. The germline V gene encodes CDR1 MGHRA and CDR2 YSYEKL. The CDR3 length is 14 residues. The CDR3 DNA reads as TGCGCCAGCAGCCCGGGGGTCAGCAATCAGCCCCAGCATTTT. It specifies CASSPGVSNQPQHF.

This clone was seen only once. The CDR3 is CASSLGGTGSSYNSPLHF. The DNA for the CDR3 is TGTGCCAGCAGCTTGGGAGGGACAGGGAGCTCCTATAATTCACCCCTCCACTTT. The V and J genes are TRBV5-4 and TRBJ1-6; 9 nucleotides match TRBD1. The V segment lost 0 bases and the J segment 0 bases; nucleotides outside the gene matches: 4. CDR1 is SGHNT, CDR2 YYREEE, per germline (reference sequence). CDR3 size: 18 residues. The variable domain in full, completed from reference TRBV5-4 and TRBJ1-6, reads ETGVTQSPTHLIKTRGQQVTLRCSSQSGHNTVSWYQQALGQGPQFIFQYYREEENGRGNFPPRFSGLQFPNYSSELNVNALELDDSALYLCASSLGGTGSSYNSPLHFGNGTRLTVT.

The chain joins TRBV11-2 to TRBJ2-7; no reliable D call. The germline V gene encodes CDR1 SGHAT and CDR2 FQNNGV. The CDR3 consists of 14 residues. The V end lost 8 bases, the J end lost 0 bases, and 14 bases lay between the germline ends. The CDR3 loop is CASSPRESSYEQYF. The CDR3 region has the DNA TGTGCCAGCTCCCCGAGAGAGTCCTCCTACGAGCAGTACTTC.

The V call is TRBV19, the J call TRBJ2-1, with D possibly TRBD2 on 6 matching bases. This CDR3 has 13 amino acids. Germline V gives CDR1 LNHDA, CDR2 SQIVND (reference sequence). V was pared by 4 bases and J by 9 bases, with 13 bases between. The CDR3 DNA reads as TGTGCCAGTAGTACGACTAGGTATGGTGAGCAGTTCTTC. Amino acids: CASSTTRYGEQFF. The whole variable domain, filled in from reference TRBV19 and TRBJ2-1, reads DGGITQSPKYLFRKEGQNVTLSCEQNLNHDAMYWYRQDPGQGLRLIYYSQIVNDFQKGDIAEGYSVSREKKESFPLTVTSAQKNPTAFYLCASSTTRYGEQFFGPGTRLTVL.

V usage is TRBV4-3 and J usage is TRBJ2-7; TRBD1 matches at 8 bases. The CDR3 extends over 16 amino acids. J gave up 6 bases and V 0 bases, and 10 bases lay outside the gene matches. Germline values: CDR1 LGHNA, CDR2 YSLEER. In DNA, the CDR3 is TGCGCCAGCAGCCAAGAACCGGGACAGGAGGGTGGCGAGCAGTACTTC. Residues: CASSQEPGQEGGEQYF.

The V call is TRBV5-4, the J call TRBJ2-7; 10 positions match TRBD2. The CDR3 spans 14 residues. Germline CDR1 reads SGHNT; CDR2 reads YYREEE (reference sequence). Losses at the gene ends were 2 bases for V and 7 bases for J; bases not matched to a gene: 6. This CDR3 is CASSFLAGAGEQYF. CDR3 in DNA: TGTGCCAGCAGCTTTCTAGCGGGGGCGGGGGAGCAGTACTTC.

The J gene is TRBJ2-7, the V gene TRBV2; D may be TRBD2 (6 bases). V was pared by 6 bases and J by 0 bases, with 12 bases between. There are 14 residues in the CDR3. CDR1 and CDR2 from the germline V gene are SNHLY and FYNNEI. The CDR3 bases are TGTGCCAGCAGGGACCCCGGGAGCTCCTACGAGCAGTACTTC. Its translation: CASRDPGSSYEQYF.

The gene calls are TRBV14 and TRBJ1-6, with D maybe TRBD1 (6 bases). The V end was cut by 1 base, the J end by 7 bases, with 17 bases between. CDR1 and CDR2 from the germline V gene are SGHDN and FVKESK. The CDR3 has 17 amino acids. CDR3 nucleotides: TGTGCCAGCAGCCAAGGTGCTACAGGGCCTTGGAATTCACCCCTCCACTTT. It codes for CASSQGATGPWNSPLHF.

Only one count was recorded for this clone. This rearrangement joins TRBV19 to TRBJ1-6, with D unclear. This CDR3 spans 15 amino acids. CDR1 is LNHDA, CDR2 SQIVND, per germline (reference sequence). The germline V and J ends were trimmed by 7 bases and 0 bases, with 10 bases remaining between them. In DNA, the CDR3 is TGTGCCAGTACGAGTTGGAGCTCCTATAATTCACCCCTCCACTTT. Amino acid sequence: CASTSWSSYNSPLHF.

This chain uses TRBV9 with TRBJ2-6; D uncertain. Germline V gene lookup returns CDR1 SGDLS and CDR2 YYNGEE. CDR3 size: 17 residues. The V and J ends lost 4 bases and 0 bases respectively, with 14 bases between them. The CDR3 region is CASSPRSRNSGANVLTF. Written as DNA, the CDR3 is TGTGCCAGCAGCCCCCGGAGCCGCAACTCTGGGGCCAACGTCCTGACTTTC.